The 6 T cell receptor beta chains given below trace back to one sample, sequenced in a study of cytomegalovirus exposure and HLA in healthy donors. Both 60 Vbeta primers and 13 Jbeta primers went into the PCR. Method: immunoSEQ multiplex PCR; TCRdb's copy keeps in-frame clones and lacks some. The sample shows about 140,000 clones, 80% of them seen only once. The sample consisted of PBMCs. Every receptor here comes from a man aged 50 or older in good health and CMV-seronegative.

The chain combines TRBV7-3 with TRBJ1-1, with 7 bases lining up with TRBD1. Germline trimming cut 5 bases from V and 3 bases from J; bases unmatched to any gene: 6. Germline CDR1 reads SGHTA; CDR2 reads FQGTGA. The CDR3 loop spans 14 amino acids. The CDR3 is CASSATGRDTEAFF. The CDR3 DNA sequence: TGTGCCAGCAGCGCGACAGGGAGAGACACTGAAGCTTTCTTT.

The genes are TRBV5-1 and TRBJ2-1; 11 bases fit TRBD2. CDR3 length: 15 residues. Germline CDR1 is SGHRS and CDR2 is YFSETQ. After removal of 3 bases from V and 4 bases from J, the junction contained 3 bases not matched to a gene. The CDR3, as DNA: TGCGCCAGCAGCTCGGCTAGCGGGAGGTACAATGAGCAGTTCTTC. Translating it yields CASSSASGRYNEQFF.

The chain links TRBV14 to TRBJ2-5, with D possibly matching TRBD2 (5 bases). V lost 0 bases and J 6 bases, leaving 8 bases between the germline ends. The CDR3 runs to 13 residues. CDR1 SGHDN and CDR2 FVKESK come from the germline V gene. CDR3 sequence: CASSQEVGKTQYF. The DNA of the CDR3 is TGTGCCAGCAGCCAAGAAGTCGGGAAGACCCAGTACTTC. The complete variable domain, with remaining parts taken from reference TRBV14 and TRBJ2-5, reads EAGVTQFPSHSVIEKGQTVTLRCDPISGHDNLYWYRRVMGKEIKFLLHFVKESKQDESGMPNNRFLAERTGGTYSTLKVQPAELEDSGVYFCASSQEVGKTQYFGPGTRLLVL.

As concerns this clone: The identical CDR3 is also encoded by other nucleotide sequences in the sample. The chain recombines TRBV5-6 with TRBJ1-5; D possibly corresponds to TRBD1 (5 bases). Between the trimmed V and J ends, which lost 2 bases and 0 bases, there was a span of 9 bases. CDR3 length: 15 amino acids. Germline CDR1 and CDR2: SGHDT and YYEEEE. CDR3 sequence (DNA): TGTGCCAGCAGCTTAAGGGGCTATAGCAATCAGCCCCAGCATTTT. Protein product: CASSLRGYSNQPQHF.

Here the CDR3 reads CASSLGGLSTDTQYF. The DNA for the CDR3 is TGCGCCAGCAGCTTAGGAGGGCTTAGCACAGATACGCAGTATTTT. The chain couples TRBV5-1 to TRBJ2-3; D is possibly TRBD2 (6 bases). V shed 2 bases and J shed 0 bases, with 10 bases lying between them. Per the germline V gene, CDR1 is SGHRS and CDR2 is YFSETQ. CDR3 length: 15 residues.

J is TRBJ1-1 and V is TRBV11-2; 7 bases are shared with TRBD1. V gave up 5 bases and J gave up 2 bases; unmatched junction bases: 5. The germline V gene has CDR1 SGHAT and CDR2 FQNNGV. This CDR3 comprises 14 residues. As DNA, the CDR3 is TGTGCCAGCAGCCGGACAGGACCCAACACTGAAGCTTTCTTT. As protein: CASSRTGPNTEAFF.